This T cell receptor beta chain was profiled in a study of blood T cell repertoires in COVID-19. Turning to the study itself: In each case, the material was cDNA or gDNA derived from T cells, B-cell-depleted T cells, or PBMCs.

Per the authors' pipeline: Nucleated cell counts were estimated from reference gene primer amplification. Sequencing was performed with immunoSEQ multiplex PCR; in TCRdb, only in-frame clones are kept and a portion is missing. The V and J calls and clone size were taken over from that table, and D and trimming were inferred from the DNA. The table shows fewer than 150,000 clones, with 70% to 85% occurring only once. V lost 6 bases and J lost 3; bases outside the gene matches: 5. The germline V gene encodes CDR1 SNHLY and CDR2 FYNNEI. This CDR3 region has 14 residues. The rearrangement uses TRBV2 and TRBJ2-3; TRBD2 matches at 8 bases. The source of this sequence is a man aged 60 to 69 who had recovered from COVID-19. The sequencing input was peripheral blood. The CDR3 protein is CASSPGLETDTQYF. The CDR3 DNA reads as TGTGCCAGCAGCCCGGGACTAGAGACAGATACGCAGTATTTT. Supplemented by reference TRBV2 and TRBJ2-3, the full variable domain reads EPEVTQTPSHQVTQMGQEVILRCVPISNHLYFYWYRQILGQKVEFLVSFYNNEISEKSEIFDDQFSVERPDGSNFTLKIRSTKLEDSAMYFCASSPGLETDTQYFGPGTRLTVL.